Following are 32 T cell receptor beta chains from one sample sequenced in a study of control samples from healthy donors and cancer patients. TCRdb's table, derived via immunoSEQ multiplex PCR, lists solely in-frame clones and lacks some. The table includes roughly 120,000 clones, 91% detected once. The specimen was blood. These receptors were taken from a woman under 30 in good health.

This chain joins TRBV30 and TRBJ1-3, with a weak D call TRBD1 (6 bases). The germline CDR1 and CDR2 sequences are GTSNPN and SVGIG (reference sequence). V was trimmed by 2 bases and J by 4 bases, leaving 18 bases between them. The CDR3 runs 16 residues. Here the CDR3 DNA reads TGTGCCTGGAGTCCCCCGCGTAGGGGGACGGGAAACACCATATATTTT. Translation gives CAWSPPRRGTGNTIYF.

The rearrangement joins TRBV6-1 to TRBJ2-1, with D unresolved. The germline V and J ends were trimmed by 3 bases and 10 bases, with 13 bases remaining between them. Germline values: CDR1 MNHNS, CDR2 SASEGT. CDR3 length equals 13 residues. CDR3 sequence: CASSDLAMGEQFF. In DNA form, the CDR3 reads TGTGCCAGCAGTGACCTTGCCATGGGGGAGCAGTTCTTC.

The gene calls are TRBV3-1 (or the pseudogene TRBV3-2) and TRBJ2-4, with no clear D. The CDR3 spans 16 residues. V was shortened by 6 bases and J by 0 bases, with 15 bases between the two germline ends. Germline-derived CDR1 and CDR2 are LGHDT and YNNKEL (reference sequence). In DNA, the CDR3 is TGTGCCAGCAGTCTTAATGGGGTTTTAGCCAAAAACATTCAGTACTTC. It encodes CASSLNGVLAKNIQYF.

The chain combines TRBV28 with TRBJ2-5, with 12 bases lining up with TRBD1. The CDR3 loop spans 18 amino acids. The V gene's germline CDR1 is MDHEN and CDR2 SYDVKM. J lost 4 bases, V lost 1 base, and 10 bases had no gene match. CDR3 sequence reads: CASSLFPGQGAPSETQYF. The DNA for the CDR3 is TGTGCCAGCAGTTTATTTCCGGGACAGGGGGCGCCATCAGAGACCCAGTACTTC. Together with reference TRBV28 and TRBJ2-5, the CDR3 gives the full variable domain: DVKVTQSSRYLVKRTGEKVFLECVQDMDHENMFWYRQDPGLGLRLIYFSYDVKMKEKGDIPEGYSVSREKKERFSLILESASTNQTSMYLCASSLFPGQGAPSETQYFGPGTRLLVL.

The chain combines TRBV5-6 with TRBJ1-4; D is undetermined. This CDR3 has 15 residues. The germline V and J ends were trimmed by 4 bases and 7 bases, with 17 bases remaining between them. Germline V CDR1 and CDR2: SGHDT, YYEEEE. In DNA, the CDR3 is TGTGCCAGCAGCGTTGTTGGAGGGTTGGGTGAAAAACTGTTTTTT. It translates to CASSVVGGLGEKLFF.

The chain joins TRBV30 to TRBJ1-1, with D unclear. V lost 1 base, J lost 11 bases, and 14 bases lay in between. The CDR3 totals 12 residues. Germline V lookup: CDR1 GTSNPN, CDR2 SVGIG (reference sequence). CDR3 sequence: CAWSAYSLAAFF. CDR3 bases: TGTGCCTGGAGTGCTTATAGCCTGGCGGCTTTCTTT. The whole variable domain, filled in from reference TRBV30 and TRBJ1-1, reads SQTIHQWPATLVQPVGSPLSLECTVEGTSNPNLYWYRQAAGRGLQLLFYSVGIGQISSEVPQNLSASRPQDRQFILSSKKLLLSDSGFYLCAWSAYSLAAFFGQGTRLTVV.

The chain recombines TRBV11-3 with TRBJ2-3; D tentatively reads TRBD1 or TRBD2 (5 bases each). CDR1 is SGHNT, CDR2 YENEEA, per germline. The CDR3 length is 13 residues. Trimming took off 1 base at V and 6 bases at J, with 8 bases between the two ends. The CDR3 sequence is CASSLGGADTQYF. The CDR3 coding sequence is TGTGCCAGCAGCTTAGGAGGGGCCGATACGCAGTATTTT.

CDR3 in amino acids: CASSAALWGTNEKLFF. The CDR3 coding sequence is TGTGCCAGCAGTGCCGCCCTTTGGGGAACTAATGAAAAACTGTTTTTT. This chain uses TRBV2 with TRBJ1-4, with unresolved D. CDR3 length: 16 amino acids. CDR1 and CDR2 from the germline V gene are SNHLY and FYNNEI. Trimming took off 4 bases at V and 1 base at J, with 13 bases between the two ends.

The V gene is TRBV19, the J gene TRBJ2-4; 8 nucleotides line up with TRBD1. This CDR3 contains 14 residues. The ends lost 7 bases at V and 9 bases at J; junction bases unmatched: 11. In germline, CDR1 is LNHDA, CDR2 SQIVND (reference sequence). The CDR3 loop is CASIHTGGGGIQYF. CDR3 nucleotides: TGTGCCAGTATTCATACAGGGGGAGGAGGCATTCAGTACTTC.

The chain is built from TRBV4-3 and TRBJ2-6; 7 nucleotides match TRBD1. The V gene end was trimmed by 4 bases and the J gene end by 0 bases; junction bases not matched to a gene: 3. CDR3 length: 16 amino acids. Germline lookup yields CDR1 LGHNA and CDR2 YSLEER. CDR3 nucleotides: TGCGCCAGCAGCCCGGACAGGACCTCTGGGGCCAACGTCCTGACTTTC. Its protein is CASSPDRTSGANVLTF.

The chain recombines TRBV6-2 or TRBV6-3 with TRBJ1-5; possibly TRBD1 for D (5 bases). CDR1 is MNHEY and CDR2 is SVGEGT in the germline V gene. The CDR3 totals 13 residues. V gave up 5 bases and J gave up 6 bases, with 11 bases separating them. The CDR3 sequence is CASSNRTLQPQHF. The CDR3 DNA is TGTGCCAGCAGTAACCGGACACTTCAGCCCCAGCATTTT.

V and J are TRBV19 and TRBJ1-2; D is unresolved. Germline CDR1 reads LNHDA; CDR2 reads SQIVND (reference sequence). This CDR3 has 10 residues. V dropped 6 bases and J dropped 7 bases, with 6 bases sitting between them. The CDR3 loop is CASSDGGYTF. The CDR3 nucleotides are TGTGCCAGTAGCGACGGTGGCTACACCTTC.

This clone was seen only once. The chain recombines TRBV28 with TRBJ2-1; 10 bases line up with TRBD1. The CDR3 totals 17 residues. Losses at the gene ends were 5 bases for V and 9 bases for J; bases not matched to a gene: 16. Germline V CDR1 and CDR2: MDHEN, SYDVKM. CDR3 protein: CASSPTPGQGMKGEQFF. CDR3 DNA sequence: TGTGCCAGCAGTCCGACCCCGGGACAGGGGATGAAGGGTGAGCAGTTCTTC.

V and J are TRBV5-1 and TRBJ2-1; D is possibly TRBD1 (6 bases). V lost 4 bases and J 7 bases, leaving 18 bases between the germline ends. Looked up from germline, CDR1 is SGHRS and CDR2 is YFSETQ. The CDR3 is 15 amino acids. This CDR3 is CASSTHRVENNEQFF. CDR3 DNA sequence: TGCGCCAGCAGCACACACAGGGTCGAAAATAATGAGCAGTTCTTC.

This chain links TRBV7-9 with TRBJ1-1; D uncertain. The V gene's germline CDR1 is SEHNR and CDR2 FQNEAQ (reference sequence). Trimming took off 3 bases at V and 4 bases at J, with 9 bases between the two ends. The CDR3 sequence is 13 residues long. This CDR3 is CASSFNAGTEAFF. CDR3 nucleotide sequence: TGTGCCAGCAGCTTTAATGCGGGCACTGAAGCTTTCTTT. The whole variable domain, remainder taken from reference TRBV7-9 and TRBJ1-1, is DTGVSQNPRHKITKRGQNVTFRCDPISEHNRLYWYRQTLGQGPEFLTYFQNEAQLEKSRLLSDRFSAERPKGSFSTLEIQRTEQGDSAMYLCASSFNAGTEAFFGQGTRLTVV.

The J gene is TRBJ1-1, the V gene TRBV5-1; D is undetermined. The CDR3 is 15 amino acids. Germline CDR1 reads SGHRS; CDR2 reads YFSETQ. Trimming shortened V by 3 bases and J by 1 base, and 13 bases separated the two germline ends. This chain's CDR3 is CASSSRSSSNTEAFF. The CDR3 nucleotides are TGCGCCAGCAGCTCACGATCTTCCTCGAACACTGAAGCTTTCTTT.

This clone appeared once. This chain joins TRBV7-8 and TRBJ2-5; the match to TRBD1 covers 8 bases. With 8 bases clipped from V and 10 bases from J, the junction kept 6 bases outside the gene matches. The CDR3 contains 11 residues. CDR1 is SGHVS and CDR2 is FQNEAQ in the germline V gene. The CDR3 nucleotides are TGTGCCAGCCGTGGACAGGGTAACCAGTACTTC. Its translation is CASRGQGNQYF.

The CDR3: CASSLFGQGDMNTEAFF. CDR3 in DNA: TGTGCCAGCAGTTTGTTTGGGCAGGGGGATATGAACACTGAAGCTTTCTTT. The V gene is TRBV28, the J gene TRBJ1-1, with TRBD1 matching 7 bases. V was pared by 3 bases and J by 0 bases, with 10 bases of the junction left unmatched. Germline CDR1 MDHEN, CDR2 SYDVKM. The CDR3 covers 17 residues.

The rearrangement links TRBV28 to TRBJ2-1; perhaps TRBD2 as D (7 bases). With 1 base removed from V and 6 bases from J, the gap between germline ends came to 16 bases. Germline V CDR1 and CDR2: MDHEN, SYDVKM. The CDR3 is 16 residues long. This CDR3 reads CASSLLGGRAGNEQFF. The DNA of the CDR3 is TGTGCCAGCAGTTTATTAGGGGGGAGGGCCGGCAATGAGCAGTTCTTC.

J is TRBJ2-7 and V is TRBV7-8, with 14 bases aligning to TRBD2. Looked up from germline, CDR1 is SGHVS and CDR2 is FQNEAQ. V was clipped by 5 bases and J by 4 bases; unmatched bases: 10. The CDR3 contains 17 residues. In DNA form, the CDR3 reads TGTGCCAGCAGCGTGGGACTAGCGGGAGTAGAAGGATACGAGCAGTACTTC. Translation: CASSVGLAGVEGYEQYF.

V gene TRBV6-1 combines with J gene TRBJ2-7; 8 positions match TRBD1. CDR3 length: 15 residues. Germline V lookup: CDR1 MNHNS, CDR2 SASEGT. J gave up 3 bases and V 1 base, and 5 bases lay outside the gene matches. The CDR3 region has the DNA TGTGCCAGCAGTGAAGTGAGGACAGGGATCTACGAGCAGTACTTC. This translates into CASSEVRTGIYEQYF.

J is TRBJ1-3 and V is TRBV28; D is perhaps TRBD1 (6 bases). The CDR3 is 19 residues long. V lost 6 bases to trimming and J lost 0 bases, with 24 bases between them. Germline V gene data show CDR1 as MDHEN and CDR2 as SYDVKM. CDR3 in amino acids: CASSPWGLGVDSSGNTIYF. CDR3 DNA sequence: TGTGCCAGCAGCCCTTGGGGTCTTGGGGTGGACAGCTCTGGAAACACCATATATTTT.

The J gene is TRBJ2-1, the V gene TRBV7-3; possible D gene TRBD2, 7 bases. The CDR3 is made up of 16 amino acids. The germline gives CDR1 SGHTA, CDR2 FQGTGA. Trimming left V 1 base short and J 5 bases short, with 15 bases between. CDR3 in DNA: TGTGCCAGCAGCTTAAACAGGGCTAGCGGCCACAATGAGCAGTTCTTC. Protein sequence: CASSLNRASGHNEQFF.

The J gene is TRBJ2-3, the V gene TRBV18; D not resolved. CDR3 size: 15 residues. V was trimmed by 1 base and J by 6 bases, leaving 14 bases between them. Germline CDR1 and CDR2: KGHSH and LQKENI. The CDR3 region has the DNA TGTGCCAGCTCACCACAGGATGGGGTTAGGGATACGCAGTATTTT. Amino acids: CASSPQDGVRDTQYF.

With regard to this clone: Germline is not matched at one junction end, which may reflect a read error. The chain joins TRBV7-7 to TRBJ2-5; 11 bases are a match to TRBD1. The germline V gene encodes CDR1 SSHAT and CDR2 FNYEAQ (reference sequence). This CDR3 is built from 15 residues. This CDR3 reads CASSLGQGAGETQYF. For the CDR3, the DNA is TGTGCTAGCAGCTTAGGACAGGGGGCCGGAGAGACCCAGTACTTC.

The chain joins TRBV7-2 to TRBJ1-3, with 9 bases matching TRBD1. Germline lookup yields CDR1 SGHTA and CDR2 FQGNSA. This CDR3 is 15 amino acids long. After removal of 4 bases from V and 4 bases from J, the junction contained 5 bases not matched to a gene. The CDR3 DNA reads as TGTGCCAGCAGCTCCTATGGACAGGGGGGAAACACCATATATTTT. Amino acid sequence: CASSSYGQGGNTIYF.

V gene TRBV7-9 combines with J gene TRBJ1-1, with D perhaps TRBD1 (6 bases). V was pared by 2 bases and J by 4 bases, with 17 bases between. This CDR3 contains 16 residues. Germline lookup yields CDR1 SEHNR and CDR2 FQNEAQ (reference sequence). The CDR3 region has the DNA TGTGCCAGCAGCTTAAGGTCGGGACACCCACCCACTGAAGCTTTCTTT. This sequence encodes CASSLRSGHPPTEAFF. The complete variable domain, with remaining parts taken from reference TRBV7-9 and TRBJ1-1, reads DTGVSQNPRHKITKRGQNVTFRCDPISEHNRLYWYRQTLGQGPEFLTYFQNEAQLEKSRLLSDRFSAERPKGSFSTLEIQRTEQGDSAMYLCASSLRSGHPPTEAFFGQGTRLTVV.

The gene calls are TRBV11-3 and TRBJ2-1, with no clear D. The CDR3 sequence is 11 residues long. V lost 4 bases, J lost 9 bases, and 7 bases lay in between. Germline values: CDR1 SGHNT, CDR2 YENEEA. The CDR3 DNA is TGTGCCAGCAGCTCGAGTGGTGAGCAGTTCTTC. Translation: CASSSSGEQFF. Full variable domain (rest looked up from reference TRBV11-3 and TRBJ2-1): EAGVVQSPRYKIIEKKQPVAFWCNPISGHNTLYWYLQNLGQGPELLIRYENEEAVDDSQLPKDRFSAERLKGVDSTLKIQPAELGDSAVYLCASSSSGEQFFGPGTRLTVL.

V is TRBV29-1 and J is TRBJ1-4; D unclear. CDR3 size: 13 residues. Germline V gives CDR1 SQVTM, CDR2 ANQGSEA. The ends were cut back, 4 bases at V and 6 bases at J, with 12 bases in the middle. CDR3 in DNA: TGCAGCGTTGGATGGGGTCCCCATGAAAAACTGTTTTTT. It is translated as CSVGWGPHEKLFF. Together with reference TRBV29-1 and TRBJ1-4, the CDR3 gives the full variable domain: SAVISQKPSRDICQRGTSLTIQCQVDSQVTMMFWYRQQPGQSLTLIATANQGSEATYESGFVIDKFPISRPNLTFSTLTVSNMSPEDSSIYLCSVGWGPHEKLFFGSGTQLSVL.

The rearrangement uses TRBV6-2 or TRBV6-3 and TRBJ2-3, with 10 nucleotides matching TRBD2. The CDR3 is made up of 16 amino acids. The V and J ends lost 2 bases and 5 bases, in that order; junction bases with no gene match: 7. CDR1 and CDR2 from the germline V gene are MNHEY and SVGEGT. CDR3 in DNA: TGTGCCAGCAGTTACGGGAGCGGGAGGGCCTTAGATACGCAGTATTTT. It yields the protein CASSYGSGRALDTQYF.

The chain recombines TRBV3-1 (or the pseudogene TRBV3-2) with TRBJ1-2, with D possibly matching TRBD1 (6 bases). From germline, CDR1 is LGHDT and CDR2 YNNKEL (reference sequence). This CDR3 has 12 amino acids. V gave up 5 bases and J gave up 13 bases, with 17 bases separating them. The CDR3 nucleotides are TGTGCCAGCAGCGAGGGACGGGGGGCCGGCACCTTC. Its protein product is CASSEGRGAGTF.

This chain uses TRBV11-2 with TRBJ2-1; perhaps TRBD2 as D (6 bases). This CDR3 has 16 amino acids. Germline V gene data show CDR1 as SGHAT and CDR2 as FQNNGV. Trimming took 0 bases from V and 5 from J, leaving 14 bases between them. CDR3 region: CASSLELEGIHNEQFF. Here the CDR3 DNA reads TGTGCCAGCAGCTTAGAGTTGGAGGGGATCCACAATGAGCAGTTCTTC.